Below, 21 T cell receptor beta chains from the same sample are listed, as sequenced in a study of identical twins (dated by TCRdb to about 2016). Receptor amplification or capture employed 5' RACE. Sequenced on an Illumina HiSeq 2000. TCRdb's own reprocessing of the public reads used fastp at Q25 and MiXCR and kept productive beta chains. All rows with the same CDR3 protein become a single entry with the most common DNA and genes. The sample profile shows around 490,000 distinct CDR3 sequences; more than 20% of them were found once. Around 0.47% of the sample rests with the top ten. This sample also belongs to another study, concerning yellow fever vaccine responses in identical twins.

The sample comprised CD4+ T cells sorted from blood. Receptors were obtained from a woman younger than 35 in good health.

This CDR3 is CASSPSRQGLDIQYF. The CDR3, as DNA: TGTGCCAGCAGCCCTTCTCGACAGGGATTGGACATTCAGTACTTC. The chain combines TRBV28 with TRBJ2-4; 7 nucleotides agree with TRBD1. V shed 6 bases and J 8 bases; nucleotides not matched to a gene: 13. CDR3 length: 15 amino acids. CDR1 is MDHEN and CDR2 is SYDVKM in the germline V gene.

The gene calls are TRBV12-3 or TRBV12-4 and TRBJ1-2, with a weak D call TRBD1 (6 bases). The CDR3 is made up of 14 amino acids. V was trimmed by 7 bases and J by 0 bases, leaving 12 bases between them. The CDR3 nucleotides are TGTGCCAGCACCCGGGGGGGCTCTAACTATGGCTACACCTTC. Protein product: CASTRGGSNYGYTF.

This clonotype has ten or more counts. CDR3 sequence (DNA): TGTGCCAGCAGTCTAATGGGACGAGGAAACACCATATATTTT. It translates to CASSLMGRGNTIYF. The chain combines TRBV12-3 or TRBV12-4 with TRBJ1-3; perhaps TRBD1 as D (5 bases). V lost 5 bases and J 4 bases, leaving 12 bases between the germline ends. The CDR3 runs to 14 residues.

The chain links TRBV9 to TRBJ2-3, with D perhaps TRBD2 (7 bases). In germline, CDR1 is SGDLS, CDR2 YYNGEE. With 3 bases removed from V and 4 bases from J, the gap between germline ends came to 15 bases. This CDR3 has 15 residues. CDR3 sequence reads: CASSGTPGGADTQYF. CDR3 sequence (DNA): TGTGCCAGCAGCGGCACGCCGGGGGGCGCAGATACGCAGTATTTT.

The rearrangement links TRBV3-1 to TRBJ2-5, with D unclear. CDR1 and CDR2 (germline): LGHDT, YNNKEL (reference sequence). The CDR3 is 15 amino acids. Trimming took off 0 bases at V and 2 bases at J, with 10 bases between the two ends. This CDR3 reads CASSQERSVQETQYF. The CDR3 DNA follows: TGTGCCAGCAGCCAAGAGAGGTCTGTTCAAGAGACCCAGTACTTC.

This clonotype turned up a few times. The rearrangement links TRBV7-6 to TRBJ1-5; no clear D gene. The V and J ends lost 1 base and 1 base respectively, with 17 bases between them. CDR1 is SGHVS and CDR2 is FNYEAQ in the germline V gene. This CDR3 has 18 residues. The CDR3 protein is CASSLGSTDVGSNQPQHF. CDR3 sequence (DNA): TGTGCCAGCAGCTTAGGGAGTACTGACGTTGGGAGCAATCAGCCCCAGCATTTT.

This clonotype was detected a few times. The chain joins TRBV10-3 to TRBJ2-5, with 7 bases identical to TRBD1. The V and J ends lost 0 bases and 5 bases, in that order; junction bases with no gene match: 3. The CDR3 runs 14 residues. Germline lookup yields CDR1 ENHRY and CDR2 SYGVKD. The DNA of the CDR3 is TGTGCCATCAGTGAGTCGACAGGGCTGGAGACCCAGTACTTC. Its translation is CAISESTGLETQYF.

V usage is TRBV5-1 and J usage is TRBJ2-7; D could derive from TRBD1 or TRBD2 (6 bases each). Germline V lookup: CDR1 SGHRS, CDR2 YFSETQ. Trimming left V 4 bases short and J 2 bases short, with 16 bases between. The CDR3 has 15 residues. The CDR3 DNA reads TGCGCCAGCAGCGAGGCGGGACAAGCTCCCTACGAGCAGTACTTC. It encodes CASSEAGQAPYEQYF. The full variable domain, its missing parts supplied by reference TRBV5-1 and TRBJ2-7, is KAGVTQTPRYLIKTRGQQVTLSCSPISGHRSVSWYQQTPGQGLQFLFEYFSETQRNKGNFPGRFSGRQFSNSRSEMNVSTLELGDSALYLCASSEAGQAPYEQYFGPGTRLTVT.

CDR3 DNA sequence: TGTGCCAGCAGTCCGTCGGCGCGCCCGGGGGATGAGCAGTTCTTC. This translates into CASSPSARPGDEQFF. V usage is TRBV12-3 or TRBV12-4 and J usage is TRBJ2-1, with D maybe TRBD2 (6 bases). Deletions cut 5 bases from V and 8 bases from J, with 19 bases between. The CDR3 runs to 15 residues.

J is TRBJ1-2 and V is TRBV7-9; 8 nucleotides line up with TRBD1. V was pared by 6 bases and J by 7 bases, with 19 bases of the junction left unmatched. Germline V CDR1 and CDR2: SEHNR, FQNEAQ (reference sequence). The CDR3 runs 17 residues. DNA for the CDR3: TGTGCCAGCAGTCGGGGGACAGGCGCGTCCCGATTCCTTGGCTACACCTTC. Translating it yields CASSRGTGASRFLGYTF. Together with reference TRBV7-9 and TRBJ1-2, the CDR3 gives the full variable domain: DTGVSQNPRHKITKRGQNVTFRCDPISEHNRLYWYRQTLGQGPEFLTYFQNEAQLEKSRLLSDRFSAERPKGSFSTLEIQRTEQGDSAMYLCASSRGTGASRFLGYTFGSGTRLTVV.

V usage is TRBV15 and J usage is TRBJ2-3, with D perhaps TRBD1 (5 bases). V gave up 8 bases and J gave up 4 bases, with 19 bases separating them. Looked up from germline, CDR1 is LNHNV and CDR2 is YYDKDF (reference sequence). This CDR3 contains 15 residues. The CDR3 here is CATASIWGSPDTQYF. CDR3 DNA sequence: TGTGCCACCGCGTCTATTTGGGGCAGCCCAGATACGCAGTATTTT.

The chain links TRBV20-1 to TRBJ2-1; 8 bases map to TRBD2. The V and J ends lost 6 bases and 3 bases, in that order; junction bases with no gene match: 13. Per germline, CDR1 DFQATT and CDR2 SNEGSKA (reference sequence). This CDR3 spans 16 amino acids. CDR3 bases: TGCAGTGCCCCGAGGGCCCAGCGGGAGATCTACAATGAGCAGTTCTTC. Amino acid sequence: CSAPRAQREIYNEQFF.

The genes are TRBV24-1 and TRBJ2-5, with D perhaps TRBD1 (6 bases). Deletions cut 2 bases from V and 1 base from J, with 10 bases between. Per the germline V gene, CDR1 is KGHDR and CDR2 is SFDVKD. The CDR3 has 15 amino acids. CDR3 in DNA: TGTGCCACCAGTGATTCAGGACAGTCCCAAGAGACCCAGTACTTC. Translation gives CATSDSGQSQETQYF.

The CDR3 DNA reads as TGCGCCAGCGCCGTAGGGCCTAGTGACTACGAGCAGTACGTC. Amino acids: CASAVGPSDYEQYV. This sequence joins TRBV5-1 and TRBJ2-7; no reliable D call. CDR1 is SGHRS and CDR2 is YFSETQ in the germline V gene. The CDR3 covers 14 residues. V was trimmed by 7 bases and J by 3 bases, leaving 17 bases between them.

This clonotype turned up a few times. This sequence joins TRBV27 and TRBJ2-1; unclear D gene. The CDR3 spans 16 residues. Germline CDR1 MNHEY, CDR2 SMNVEV (reference sequence). V lost 6 bases and J lost 0, with 15 bases in between. The CDR3: CASSSPLKSSYNEQFF. As DNA, the CDR3 is TGTGCCAGCAGCTCCCCTCTCAAGAGCTCCTACAATGAGCAGTTCTTC.

The J gene is TRBJ2-3, the V gene TRBV5-5; TRBD2 agrees at 9 bases. This CDR3 spans 16 amino acids. V shed 0 bases, J shed 6 bases, and the junction held 8 bases outside the gene matches. CDR1 is SGHKS, CDR2 YYEKEE, per germline (reference sequence). In DNA form, the CDR3 reads TGTGCCAGCAGCTTGGTGGTGCGGGGGGGTGCTGATACGCAGTATTTT. Translated: CASSLVVRGGADTQYF.

The CDR3 coding sequence is TGTGCCATCAAGTCGGGGGAAGACAATGAGCAGTTCTTC. It translates to CAIKSGEDNEQFF. The rearrangement links TRBV10-3 to TRBJ2-1; a weak D match, TRBD2 (6 bases). This CDR3 spans 13 amino acids. The V gene lost 7 bases and the J gene lost 5 bases, with 12 bases spanning the gap. Germline loops: CDR1 ENHRY, CDR2 SYGVKD.

This clonotype came up many times. The V and J genes are TRBV12-3 or TRBV12-4 and TRBJ2-7, with unresolved D. This CDR3 region has 14 residues. Trimming left V 2 bases short and J 2 bases short, with 10 bases between. The DNA of the CDR3 is TGTGCCAGCAGTTTATCGGCCTGGGCCTACGAGCAGTACTTC. This translates into CASSLSAWAYEQYF.

This clonotype has just a few counts. The V call is TRBV4-2, the J call TRBJ2-1; D is unresolved. Deletions cut 4 bases from V and 2 bases from J, with 15 bases between. The CDR3 sequence is 16 residues long. Germline CDR1 LGHNA, CDR2 YNFKEQ. The CDR3 loop is CASSRGTENPYNEQFF. CDR3 in DNA: TGTGCCAGCAGCCGCGGCACGGAGAATCCCTACAATGAGCAGTTCTTC.

This clonotype was counted only a few times. The chain combines TRBV7-9 with TRBJ1-1; D uncertain. The V end was cut by 2 bases, the J end by 4 bases, with 14 bases between. The germline CDR1 and CDR2 sequences are SEHNR and FQNEAQ (reference sequence). The CDR3 runs to 15 residues. In DNA, the CDR3 is TGTGCCAGCAGCTTAACTCGAGACGGAGGCACTGAAGCTTTCTTT. This encodes CASSLTRDGGTEAFF.

In regard to this clonotype: An end of the junction differs from the germline gene, which may be a read error. The V call is TRBV12-3 or TRBV12-4, the J call TRBJ2-2; possible D gene TRBD2, 5 bases. The CDR3 covers 14 residues. The chain's CDR3 is CASTLGMVAGELSF. CDR3 bases: TGTGCCAGCACCCTGGGGATGGTGGCCGGGGAGCTGTCTTTT.